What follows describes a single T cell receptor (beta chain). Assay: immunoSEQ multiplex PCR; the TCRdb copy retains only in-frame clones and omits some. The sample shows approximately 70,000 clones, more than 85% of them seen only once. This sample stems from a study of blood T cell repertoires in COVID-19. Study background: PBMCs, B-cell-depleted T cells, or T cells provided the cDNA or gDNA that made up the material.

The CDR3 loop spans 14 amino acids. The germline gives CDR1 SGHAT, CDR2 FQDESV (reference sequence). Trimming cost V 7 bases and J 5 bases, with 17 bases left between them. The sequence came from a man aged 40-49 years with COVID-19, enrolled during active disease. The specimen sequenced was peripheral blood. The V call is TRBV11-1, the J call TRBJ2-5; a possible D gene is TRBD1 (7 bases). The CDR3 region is CASKPQGGEETQYF. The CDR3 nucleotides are TGTGCCAGCAAACCTCAGGGGGGAGAGGAGACCCAGTACTTC.